This T cell receptor beta chain was documented in a study of cytomegalovirus exposure and HLA in healthy donors. Study details: In a later analysis, it was reported that the roughly 120 validation repertoires had been produced on the same platform as the roughly 700 repertoires belonging to the first cohort.

Sequencing was performed with immunoSEQ multiplex PCR; in TCRdb, only in-frame clones are kept and a portion is missing. The sample shows more than 300,000 clones, around 86% of them seen only once. About this clone itself: The antigen remains undetermined.

Trimming at V came to 7 bases and at J to 6 bases, leaving 17 bases not matched to a gene. Germline CDR1 MGHDK, CDR2 SYGVNS. This CDR3 contains 17 residues. Study-wide results and limits: The study labeled 150 to 200 TCR beta chains cytomegalovirus-associated. A few chains tied to CMV proved CMV antigen-specific in vitro. It was reported that the classifier diagnosed cytomegalovirus status with high specificity and sensitivity in both the original and validation cohorts.

The J gene is TRBJ2-2, the V gene TRBV25-1; 7 bases map to TRBD2. The sequenced sample consisted of PBMCs. The TCR comes from a woman between 18 and 29 years old in good health and CMV-seronegative. The CDR3 bases are TGTGCCAGCACCCCGACAAGCGGGACCCCGGATGCCGGGGAGCTGTTTTTT. This translates into CASTPTSGTPDAGELFF. The entire variable domain, with the rest obtained from reference TRBV25-1 and TRBJ2-2, is as follows: EADIYQTPRYLVIGTGKKITLECSQTMGHDKMYWYQQDPGMELHLIHYSYGVNSTEKGDLSSESTVSRIRTEHFPLTLESARPSHTSQYLCASTPTSGTPDAGELFFGEGSRLTVL.